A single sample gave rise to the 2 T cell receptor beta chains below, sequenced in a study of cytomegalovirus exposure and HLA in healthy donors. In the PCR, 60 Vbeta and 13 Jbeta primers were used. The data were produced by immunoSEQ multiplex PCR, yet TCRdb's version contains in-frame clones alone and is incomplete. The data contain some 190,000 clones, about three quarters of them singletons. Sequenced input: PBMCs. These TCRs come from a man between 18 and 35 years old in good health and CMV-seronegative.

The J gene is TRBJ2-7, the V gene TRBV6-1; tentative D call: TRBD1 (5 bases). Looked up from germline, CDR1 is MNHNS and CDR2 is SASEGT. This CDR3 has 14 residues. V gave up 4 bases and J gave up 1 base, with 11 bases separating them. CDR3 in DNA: TGTGCCAGCAGTGGGTTGACAGTGTCCTACGAGCAGTACTTC. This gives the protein CASSGLTVSYEQYF.

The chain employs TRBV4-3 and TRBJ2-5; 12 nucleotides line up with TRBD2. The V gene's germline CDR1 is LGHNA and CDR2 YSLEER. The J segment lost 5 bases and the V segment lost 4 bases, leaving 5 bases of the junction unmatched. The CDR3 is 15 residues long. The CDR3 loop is CASSPSGGAVETQYF. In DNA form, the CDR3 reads TGCGCCAGCAGCCCTAGCGGGGGGGCCGTGGAGACCCAGTACTTC.